This T cell receptor (beta chain) comes out of a study of blood T cell repertoires in COVID-19 (dated by TCRdb to the early 2020s). Concerning the study at large: Samples from collaborators originated in the United States, Italy and Spain and spanned both the acute and convalescent phases of COVID-19. HLA class I and class II types, where available, came from metadata supplied by the sample provider rather than from assay-based typing. The prospective study material was composed of cDNA or gDNA derived from T cells, B-cell-depleted T cells, or PBMCs. Samples were obtained from the ongoing ImmuneRACE study (first 160 participants) and from 1,254 subjects provided by 6 global collaborators. Nearly every sample came with metadata listing a de-identified subject ID, COVID-19 status, age in years and sex. The repertoires were made available in a free public database intended to serve as a resource for research on the immune response to SARS-CoV-2. Deeply sampled blood TCRbeta repertoires from subjects exposed to, actively infected with, or recovered from COVID-19 were included in the dataset.

The collaborating institutions used their own protocols to collect whole blood in K2EDTA tubes. Collaborator samples were shipped for TCRbeta analysis as frozen whole blood, isolated PBMCs, or DNA extracted from either sample type. Relative to germline, V is missing 4 bases and J is missing 4 bases, with 5 bases of the junction outside any gene match. The germline V gene provides CDR1 SGHTS and CDR2 YDEGEE. The CDR3 spans 14 residues, from the cysteine through the phenylalanine. Only the CDR3 region is kept as DNA, spanning 42 bases read in frame from base 1. A note on this clone: Its antigen target is currently unknown. No much larger clone is present one base from it, and per-base qualities are unavailable.

The full study reports these points: The quantity of clinical and demographic metadata differed by source and by participant and was supplied without curation.

TCRbeta CDR3 regions were amplified from genomic DNA using the immunoSEQ Assay, a bias-controlled multiplex PCR. The published analysis was carried out like this. The number of nucleated cells in each sample was estimated from the amplification of reference gene primers within the assay. Sequence reads were collapsed and filtered to measure the absolute abundance of every unique TCRbeta CDR3 rearrangement. For each sample, productive Simpson clonality was calculated as the square root of Simpson's diversity index over productive rearrangements. What TCRdb holds here is the immuneACCESS table cut down to in-frame rearrangements. Part of the clones is not present; checked against another copy, under half of the missing clones reflect an unresolved V gene, and the others are unexplained. That table supplies the V and J calls and clone size; D and trimming were determined from the DNA. This sample is represented by 130,000 or so clones; approximately 87% of them were singletons. In total, the top ten clones hold approximately 8% of the sample.

This receptor chain uses TRBV5-8 and TRBJ2-7; 10 middle bases align to TRBD1. The TCR was taken from a man between 50 and 59 years old with acute or convalescent COVID-19. Sequenced: peripheral blood. CDR3 protein: CASSNRDRGYEQYF. The nucleotide sequence reads TGTGCCAGCAGCAATCGGGACAGGGGTTACGAGCAGTACTTC.